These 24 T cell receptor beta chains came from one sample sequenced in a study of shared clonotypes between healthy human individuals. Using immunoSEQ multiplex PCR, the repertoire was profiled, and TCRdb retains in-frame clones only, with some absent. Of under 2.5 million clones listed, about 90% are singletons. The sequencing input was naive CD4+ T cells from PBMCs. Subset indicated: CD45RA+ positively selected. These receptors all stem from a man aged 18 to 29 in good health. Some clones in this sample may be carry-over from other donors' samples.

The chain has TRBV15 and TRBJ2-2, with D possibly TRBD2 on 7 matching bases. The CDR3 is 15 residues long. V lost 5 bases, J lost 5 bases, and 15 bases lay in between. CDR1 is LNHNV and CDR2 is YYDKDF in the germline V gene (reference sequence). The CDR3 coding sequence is TGTGCCACCAGCCGTGAGGGGGAGGGGACCGGGGAGCTGTTTTTT. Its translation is CATSREGEGTGELFF.

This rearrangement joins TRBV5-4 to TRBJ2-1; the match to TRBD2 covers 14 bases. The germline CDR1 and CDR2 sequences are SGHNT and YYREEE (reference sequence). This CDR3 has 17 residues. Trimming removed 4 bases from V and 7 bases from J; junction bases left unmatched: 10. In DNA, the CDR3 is TGTGCCAGCAGCCACGTGCGCGGGACTAGCGGGAGAAATGAGCAGTTCTTC. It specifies CASSHVRGTSGRNEQFF.

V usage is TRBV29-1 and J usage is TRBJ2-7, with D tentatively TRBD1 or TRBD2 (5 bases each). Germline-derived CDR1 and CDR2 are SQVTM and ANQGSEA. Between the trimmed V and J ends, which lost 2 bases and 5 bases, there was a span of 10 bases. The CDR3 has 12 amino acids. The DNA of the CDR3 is TGCAGCGTTGAACAGAGGGGCGACGAGCAGTACTTC. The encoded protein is CSVEQRGDEQYF.

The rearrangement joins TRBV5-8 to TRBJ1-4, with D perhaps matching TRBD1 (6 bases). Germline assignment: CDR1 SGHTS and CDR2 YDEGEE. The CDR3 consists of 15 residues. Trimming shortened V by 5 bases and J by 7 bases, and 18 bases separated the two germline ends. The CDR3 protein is CASSLAGGQGEKLFF. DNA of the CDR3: TGTGCCAGCAGTCTGGCGGGGGGGCAGGGTGAAAAACTGTTTTTT.

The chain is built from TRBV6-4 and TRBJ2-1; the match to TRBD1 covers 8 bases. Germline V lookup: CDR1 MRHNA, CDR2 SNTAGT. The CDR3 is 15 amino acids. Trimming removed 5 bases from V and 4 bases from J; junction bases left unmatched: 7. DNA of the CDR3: TGTGCCAGCAGTACCTCGGGACAGGATTACAATGAGCAGTTCTTC. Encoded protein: CASSTSGQDYNEQFF.

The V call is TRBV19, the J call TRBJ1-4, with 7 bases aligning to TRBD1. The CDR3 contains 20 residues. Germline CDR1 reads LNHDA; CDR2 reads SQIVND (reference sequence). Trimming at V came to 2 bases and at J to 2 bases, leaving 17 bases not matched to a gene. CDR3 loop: CASSIFPLSFNRGTNEKLFF. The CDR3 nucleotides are TGTGCCAGTAGTATATTCCCGTTGTCCTTCAACAGGGGCACTAATGAAAAACTGTTTTTT.

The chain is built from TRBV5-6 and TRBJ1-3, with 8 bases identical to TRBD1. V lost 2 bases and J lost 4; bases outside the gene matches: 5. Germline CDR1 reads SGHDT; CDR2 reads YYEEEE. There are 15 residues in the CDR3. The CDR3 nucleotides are TGTGCCAGCAGCTTTCAGGGGGCATGGGGAAACACCATATATTTT. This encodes CASSFQGAWGNTIYF.

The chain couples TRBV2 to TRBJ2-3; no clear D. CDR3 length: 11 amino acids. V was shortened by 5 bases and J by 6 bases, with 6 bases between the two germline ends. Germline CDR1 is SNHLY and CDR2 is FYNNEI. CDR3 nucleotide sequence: TGTGCCAGCAGTCGGGTCGATACGCAGTATTTT. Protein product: CASSRVDTQYF.

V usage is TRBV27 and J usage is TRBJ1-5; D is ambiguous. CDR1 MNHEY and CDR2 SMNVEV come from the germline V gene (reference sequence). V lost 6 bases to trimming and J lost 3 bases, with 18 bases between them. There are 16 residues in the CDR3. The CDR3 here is CASSRAFMGYNQPQHF. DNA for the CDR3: TGTGCCAGCAGCCGGGCATTTATGGGCTACAATCAGCCCCAGCATTTT.

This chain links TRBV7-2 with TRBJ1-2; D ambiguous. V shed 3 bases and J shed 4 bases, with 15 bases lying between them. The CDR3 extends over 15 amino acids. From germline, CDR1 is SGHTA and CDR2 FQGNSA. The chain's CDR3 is CASSFPRRTLYGYTF. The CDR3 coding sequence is TGTGCCAGCAGCTTTCCCCGACGGACCCTCTATGGCTACACCTTC.

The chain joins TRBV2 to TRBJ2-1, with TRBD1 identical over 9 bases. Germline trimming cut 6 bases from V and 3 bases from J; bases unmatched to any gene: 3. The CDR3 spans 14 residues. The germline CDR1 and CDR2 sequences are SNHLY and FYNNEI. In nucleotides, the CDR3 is TGTGCCAGCAGGAGGGGACAGGGCTACAATGAGCAGTTCTTC. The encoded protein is CASRRGQGYNEQFF.

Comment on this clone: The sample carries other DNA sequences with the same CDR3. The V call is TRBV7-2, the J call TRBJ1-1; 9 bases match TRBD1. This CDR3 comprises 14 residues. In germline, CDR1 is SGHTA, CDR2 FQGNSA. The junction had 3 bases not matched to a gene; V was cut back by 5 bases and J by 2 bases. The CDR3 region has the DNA TGTGCCAGCAGCCAGGGACAGGGTAACACTGAAGCTTTCTTT. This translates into CASSQGQGNTEAFF.

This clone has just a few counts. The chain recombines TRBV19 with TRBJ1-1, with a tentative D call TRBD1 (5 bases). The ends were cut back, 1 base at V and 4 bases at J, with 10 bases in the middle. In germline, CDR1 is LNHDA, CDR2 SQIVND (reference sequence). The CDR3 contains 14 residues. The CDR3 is CASSIGREATEAFF. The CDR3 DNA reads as TGTGCCAGTAGTATAGGCAGGGAGGCCACTGAAGCTTTCTTT.

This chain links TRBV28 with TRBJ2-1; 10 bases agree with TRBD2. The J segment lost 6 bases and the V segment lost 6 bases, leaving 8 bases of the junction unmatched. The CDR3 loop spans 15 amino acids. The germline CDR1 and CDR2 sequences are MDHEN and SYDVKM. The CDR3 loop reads CASSWTSGGGNEQFF. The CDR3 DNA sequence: TGTGCCAGCAGCTGGACTAGCGGAGGGGGCAATGAGCAGTTCTTC.

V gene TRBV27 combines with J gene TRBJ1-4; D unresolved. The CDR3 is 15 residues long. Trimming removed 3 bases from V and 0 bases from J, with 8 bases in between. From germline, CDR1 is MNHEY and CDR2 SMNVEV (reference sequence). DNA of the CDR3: TGTGCCAGCAGTTTGGGATACGCAACTAATGAAAAACTGTTTTTT. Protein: CASSLGYATNEKLFF.

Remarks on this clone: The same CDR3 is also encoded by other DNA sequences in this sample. The DNA for the CDR3 is TGTGCCAGCAGCTCAAGACTAGCGGCTAGCACAGATACGCAGTATTTT. It is translated as CASSSRLAASTDTQYF. V gene TRBV11-2 combines with J gene TRBJ2-3, with 9 bases lining up with TRBD2. J gave up 0 bases and V 4 bases, and 5 bases lay outside the gene matches. This CDR3 has 16 amino acids. CDR1 is SGHAT, CDR2 FQNNGV, per germline.

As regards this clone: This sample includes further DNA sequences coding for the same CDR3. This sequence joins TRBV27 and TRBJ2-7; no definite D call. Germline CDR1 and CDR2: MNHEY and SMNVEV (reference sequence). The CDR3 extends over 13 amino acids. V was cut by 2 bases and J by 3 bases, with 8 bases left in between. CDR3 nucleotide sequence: TGTGCCAGCAGTTTAGTCAGAGGCTACGAGCAGTACTTC. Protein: CASSLVRGYEQYF.

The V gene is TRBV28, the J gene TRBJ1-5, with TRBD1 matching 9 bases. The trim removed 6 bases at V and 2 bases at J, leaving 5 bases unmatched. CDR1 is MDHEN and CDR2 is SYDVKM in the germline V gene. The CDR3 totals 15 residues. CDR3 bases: TGTGCCAGCAGGTTACAGGGGGCGGGCAATCAGCCCCAGCATTTT. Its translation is CASRLQGAGNQPQHF. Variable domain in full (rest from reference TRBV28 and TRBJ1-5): DVKVTQSSRYLVKRTGEKVFLECVQDMDHENMFWYRQDPGLGLRLIYFSYDVKMKEKGDIPEGYSVSREKKERFSLILESASTNQTSMYLCASRLQGAGNQPQHFGDGTRLSIL.

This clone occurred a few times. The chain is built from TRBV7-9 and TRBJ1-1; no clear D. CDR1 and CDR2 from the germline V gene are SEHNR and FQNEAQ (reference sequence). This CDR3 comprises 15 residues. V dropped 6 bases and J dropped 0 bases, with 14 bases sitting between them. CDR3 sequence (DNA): TGTGCCAGCAGATCCGACCGGACCATGAACACTGAAGCTTTCTTT. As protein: CASRSDRTMNTEAFF.

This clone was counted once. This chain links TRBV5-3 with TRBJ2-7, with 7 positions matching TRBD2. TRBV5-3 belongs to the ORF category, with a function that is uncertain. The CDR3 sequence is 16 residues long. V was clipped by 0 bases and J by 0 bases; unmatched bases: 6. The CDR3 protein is CARSLVASGASYEQYF. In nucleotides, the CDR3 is TGTGCCAGAAGCTTGGTCGCTAGCGGAGCCTCCTACGAGCAGTACTTC.

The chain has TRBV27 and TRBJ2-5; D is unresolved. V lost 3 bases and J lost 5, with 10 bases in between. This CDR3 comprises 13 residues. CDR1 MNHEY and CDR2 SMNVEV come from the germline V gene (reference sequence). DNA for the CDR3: TGTGCCAGCAGTTTTAGGGATCTCGAGACCCAGTACTTC. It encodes CASSFRDLETQYF.

The CDR3 DNA reads TGTGCCAGCTCCGAACAGACTAGCACCCACGGGGAGCTGTTTTTT. It codes for CASSEQTSTHGELFF. This chain uses TRBV18 with TRBJ2-2, with 7 bases fitting TRBD2. Germline V gene lookup returns CDR1 KGHSH and CDR2 LQKENI. CDR3 length equals 15 residues. V was clipped by 6 bases and J by 7 bases; unmatched bases: 11.

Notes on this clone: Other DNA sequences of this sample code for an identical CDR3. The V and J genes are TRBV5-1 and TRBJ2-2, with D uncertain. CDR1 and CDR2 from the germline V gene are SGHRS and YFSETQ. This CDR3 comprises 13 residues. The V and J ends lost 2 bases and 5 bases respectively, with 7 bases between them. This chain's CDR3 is CASSFGGTGELFF. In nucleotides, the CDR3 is TGCGCCAGCAGCTTCGGCGGTACCGGGGAGCTGTTTTTT.

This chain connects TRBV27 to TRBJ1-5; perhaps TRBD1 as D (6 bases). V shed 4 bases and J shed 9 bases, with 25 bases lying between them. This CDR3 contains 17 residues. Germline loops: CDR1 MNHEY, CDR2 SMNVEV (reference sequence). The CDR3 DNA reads TGTGCCAGCAGTTCAGGCCCACAGGGTCCCGCCGACGGGCCCCAGCATTTT. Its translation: CASSSGPQGPADGPQHF.